The 9 T cell receptor beta chains listed next were all sequenced from one sample in a study of Graves' ophthalmopathy and Graves' hyperthyroidism (dated by TCRdb to the late 2010s). The instrument given in TCRdb is Illumina HiSeq 2000. TCR beta CDR3 regions were amplified from RNA transcripts for repertoire sequencing. HTBI primers and the Qiagen OneStep RT-PCR kit were used in a first-round RT-PCR, which was followed by a second-round multiplex PCR, size selection and purification. TCRdb trimmed the raw reads at Q25, called clones with MiXCR and kept productive beta chains. Rows matching on CDR3 protein sequence are summarized as one entry with the most common DNA and genes. This sample is represented by over a million distinct CDR3 sequences; roughly 35% of them were singletons. The ten biggest clones cover 11% of the sample. Sequenced input: peripheral blood or thyroid tissue (not recorded which). These TCRs come from an adult man with Graves' hyperthyroidism.

This clonotype occurred a few times. The chain has TRBV6-6 and TRBJ1-1, with 9 bases aligning to TRBD1. This CDR3 is built from 14 residues. Germline V CDR1 and CDR2: MNHNY, SVGAGI (reference sequence). Trimming removed 2 bases from V and 3 bases from J; junction bases left unmatched: 1. DNA for the CDR3: TGTGCCAGCAGTTACCGACAGGGGGACACTGAAGCTTTCTTT. It encodes CASSYRQGDTEAFF.

The chain joins TRBV10-3 to TRBJ1-5; D remains ambiguous. CDR1 and CDR2 from the germline V gene are ENHRY and SYGVKD. Trimming left V 5 bases short and J 4 bases short, with 9 bases between. The CDR3 extends over 13 amino acids. The CDR3 loop reads CAISQRQNQPQHF. The CDR3 nucleotides are TGTGCCATCAGTCAAAGACAAAATCAGCCCCAGCATTTT.

This clonotype came up many times. This chain connects TRBV9 to TRBJ2-7, with unresolved D. Trimming cost V 4 bases and J 2 bases, with 13 bases left between them. The CDR3 extends over 14 amino acids. Per the germline V gene, CDR1 is SGDLS and CDR2 is YYNGEE. The CDR3 DNA reads TGTGCCAGCAGCCCCGGCTACGGGCCCTACGAGCAGTACTTC. This translates into CASSPGYGPYEQYF.

At least ten counts were recorded for this clonotype. This chain uses TRBV7-8 with TRBJ2-2; 8 bases match TRBD1. The V segment lost 5 bases and the J segment 2 bases; nucleotides outside the gene matches: 7. This CDR3 comprises 16 residues. Germline V gene sequence: CDR1 SGHVS, CDR2 FQNEAQ. As DNA, the CDR3 is TGTGCCAGCAGCCCTACAGACAGGGGAAACACCGGGGAGCTGTTTTTT. Translation: CASSPTDRGNTGELFF.

This clonotype appeared many times. The chain is built from TRBV20-1 and TRBJ2-5, with 14 positions matching TRBD2. The CDR3 runs 13 residues. Trimming took 6 bases from V and 9 from J; bases not matched to a gene: 6. The germline CDR1 and CDR2 sequences are DFQATT and SNEGSKA (reference sequence). The DNA of the CDR3 is TGCAGTGCCAAGACTAGCGGGGGGGGGCCCCAGTACTTC. Translated: CSAKTSGGGPQYF.

In its sample, this clonotype was seen many times. The genes are TRBV14 and TRBJ1-2; 9 bases are shared with TRBD1. The CDR3 extends over 14 amino acids. Germline loops: CDR1 SGHDN, CDR2 FVKESK. The trim removed 3 bases at V and 4 bases at J, leaving 3 bases unmatched. This CDR3 reads CASSHGDRVYGYTF. In DNA form, the CDR3 reads TGTGCCAGCAGCCATGGGGACAGGGTCTATGGCTACACCTTC.

This chain links TRBV15 with TRBJ1-2; no definite D call. This CDR3 is 11 amino acids long. V dropped 5 bases and J dropped 8 bases, with 9 bases sitting between them. Germline V gives CDR1 LNHNV, CDR2 YYDKDF (reference sequence). The CDR3 DNA is TGTGCCACCAGCGGGAGAAAGGGCTACACCTTC. This gives the protein CATSGRKGYTF.

The rearrangement uses TRBV2 and TRBJ2-7; either TRBD1 or TRBD2 may fit D (5 bases each). Germline CDR1 SNHLY, CDR2 FYNNEI. This CDR3 is built from 12 residues. Trimming left V 8 bases short and J 4 bases short, with 12 bases between. The DNA of the CDR3 is TGTGCCAGCGTTGGGACGGAATACGAGCAGTACTTC. Translated: CASVGTEYEQYF.

CDR3 sequence reads: CASSDAGTGGDEQYF. Written as DNA, the CDR3 is TGTGCCAGCAGCGATGCCGGGACAGGGGGCGACGAGCAGTACTTC. This chain uses TRBV3-1 with TRBJ2-7, with 12 bases aligning to TRBD1. The J segment lost 5 bases and the V segment lost 5 bases, leaving 7 bases of the junction unmatched. Germline lookup yields CDR1 LGHDT and CDR2 YNNKEL (reference sequence). The CDR3 has 15 residues.